Listed below are T cell receptor beta chains from one sample, sequenced in a study of blood T cell repertoires in COVID-19. Data came from immunoSEQ multiplex PCR; TCRdb stores just in-frame clones and leaves some out. This sample has fewer than 15,000 clones, with over 70% found just once. Input material: peripheral blood. The receptors stem from a human donor in a cohort sampled during active COVID-19. Each CDR3 is given with its conserved first and last residue. D genes are given only for firm matches. Clone sizes are given selectively: once, few, many, or a class where the clone is expanded.

J,size,V,D,DNA,CDR3
TRBJ1-6,once,TRBV6-7,TRBD1,TGTGCCAGCAGTTATGGGACAGGGGAGGGACCCCTCCACTTT,CASSYGTGEGPLHF
TRBJ2-7,NA,TRBV5-6,TRBD2,TGTGCCAGCAGCACGGGAGGTTACGAGCAGTACTTC,CASSTGGYEQYF
TRBJ2-2,once,TRBV10-1,NA,TGCGCCAGCAGTGAGTCGAGCAACACCGGGGAGCTGTTTTTT,CASSESSNTGELFF
TRBJ2-1,NA,TRBV11-2,TRBD2,TGTGCCAGCAGCTTTGGGCGGGCGGCGGGAGACAATGAGCAGTTCTTC,CASSFGRAAGDNEQFF
TRBJ2-5,NA,TRBV19,NA,TGTGCCAGTAGTATTGTAGGACATCCCGCGGAAACCCAGTACTTC,CASSIVGHPAETQYF
TRBJ2-7,NA,TRBV7-9,TRBD2,TGTGCCAGCAGCCTATCGTCGGGACTAGCGGTCTTCTCTCGAGAGCAGTACTTC,CASSLSSGLAVFSREQYF
TRBJ2-2,NA,TRBV4-3,TRBD1,TGCGCCAGCAGCCAAGATTGGGACAGTCACACCGGGGAGCTGTTTTTT,CASSQDWDSHTGELFF
TRBJ2-2,NA,TRBV14,NA,TGTGCCAGCAGCCAAGACCTAGCGTTCGGGGAGCTGTTTTTT,CASSQDLAFGELFF
TRBJ2-6,NA,TRBV11-2,TRBD1,TGTGCCAGCAGCTTGGGGACAGGGAAGTTGAACACTGGGGCCAACGTCCTGACTTTC,CASSLGTGKLNTGANVLTF
TRBJ1-4,NA,TRBV7-9,TRBD1,TGTGCCAGCAGCTTAGGGGACAGGGACGAAGAAAAACTGTTTTTT,CASSLGDRDEEKLFF
TRBJ2-7,once,TRBV5-6,TRBD2,TGTGCCAGCAGCACCCTAGCGGGAGACGGTGAGCAGTACTTC,CASSTLAGDGEQYF
TRBJ2-1,NA,TRBV27,TRBD2,TGTGCCAGCAGTTTAGACAGGACTAGCGGGGGGAGCTCCTACAATGAGCAGTTCTTC,CASSLDRTSGGSSYNEQFF
TRBJ2-7,NA,TRBV5-4,TRBD1,TGTGCCAGCAGCCCCGGCGGGACAGGGAACTACGAGCAGTACTTC,CASSPGGTGNYEQYF
TRBJ2-1,NA,TRBV24-1,NA,TGTGCCACCAGTGATTCGGGACTTCATAATTTTCGAAACAATGAGCAGTTCTTC,CATSDSGLHNFRNNEQFF
TRBJ2-7,many,TRBV7-2,NA,TGTGCCAGCAGCCCAGCTGGGCCCAACTCCTACGAGCAGTACTTC,CASSPAGPNSYEQYF
TRBJ2-5,NA,TRBV25-1,TRBD2,TGTGCCAGCATGGGGGGGGTTCAAGAGACCCAGTACTTC,CASMGGVQETQYF
TRBJ1-1,NA,TRBV14,TRBD1,TGTGCCAGCAGCCCTATTGGACAGGGGTTGGGTGAAGCTTTCTTT,CASSPIGQGLGEAFF
TRBJ2-6,NA,TRBV11-2,TRBD1,TGTGCCAGCAGCAACTACAGGGGTCCATTCTCTGGGGCCAACGTCCTGACTTTC,CASSNYRGPFSGANVLTF
TRBJ1-1,NA,TRBV5-1,NA,TGCGCCAGCAGCTTGGGCGGGAAAAATGAAGCTTTCTTT,CASSLGGKNEAFF
TRBJ2-5,NA,TRBV3-1/TRBV3-2,NA,TGTGCCAGCAGGGGTACAGAGGAGACCCAGTACTTC,CASRGTEETQYF
TRBJ1-6,NA,TRBV19,NA,TGTGCGGCAGGGTCTTGGAATTCACCCCTCCACTTT,CAAGSWNSPLHF
TRBJ1-3,NA,TRBV28,NA,TGTGCCAGCAGTTTATCTTTAGGGGGAAGAAACACCATATATTTT,CASSLSLGGRNTIYF
TRBJ2-1,NA,TRBV6-5,NA,TGTGCCAGCAGCTACCTCAGGTCGAGCTCCTACAATGAGCAGTTCTTC,CASSYLRSSSYNEQFF
TRBJ2-3,NA,TRBV5-4,NA,TGTGCCACGACTGCAGGGGTGACAGATACGCAGTATTTT,CATTAGVTDTQYF
TRBJ1-4,NA,TRBV30,TRBD1,TGTGCCTACCGGGACAGGGAGGTAAAACTGTTTTTT,CAYRDREVKLFF
TRBJ1-5,NA,TRBV6-5,TRBD1,TGTGCCAGCAGTTCCGGGACAGGGGGTAGCAATCAGCCCCAGCATTTT,CASSSGTGGSNQPQHF
TRBJ2-4,NA,TRBV3-1/TRBV3-2,TRBD2,TGTGCCAGCAGCCCCCGGGGACTAGCGGGGACCAAAAACATTCAGTACTTC,CASSPRGLAGTKNIQYF
TRBJ2-1,NA,TRBV5-1,NA,TGCGCCAGCAGCTTGGAAGGAGGGCATAATGAGCAGTTCTTC,CASSLEGGHNEQFF
TRBJ2-1,once,TRBV27,TRBD2,TGTGCCAGCAGGGGACTAGCGGGAGGGGACAATGAGCAGTTCTTC,CASRGLAGGDNEQFF
TRBJ2-1,NA,TRBV24-1,NA,TGTGCCACCAGTGATCGAAGGGCACAGGGGAGGTCCTACAATGAGCAGTTCTTC,CATSDRRAQGRSYNEQFF
TRBJ2-5,NA,TRBV6-2/TRBV6-3,NA,TGTGCCAGCAGTTCGGACTTCCAAGAGACCCAGTACTTC,CASSSDFQETQYF
TRBJ1-1,NA,TRBV28,NA,TGTGCCAGCAGTATCAGGATTTGGAACACTGAAGCTTTCTTT,CASSIRIWNTEAFF
TRBJ1-1,few,TRBV6-2/TRBV6-3,TRBD1,TGTGCCAGCAGTTACGCTCAGGGGGGTACTGAAGCTTTCTTT,CASSYAQGGTEAFF
TRBJ1-1,NA,TRBV18,NA,TGTGCCAGCTCACCCGACTGGACAAACACTGAAGCTTTCTTT,CASSPDWTNTEAFF
TRBJ2-2,NA,TRBV3-1/TRBV3-2,TRBD2,TGTGCCAGCAGCCCCCCGCCAACTAGCGGGAGGCTGTTTTTT,CASSPPPTSGRLFF
TRBJ1-3,NA,TRBV7-9,NA,TGTGCCAGCAGCCAAACCGACAGTACTGGAAACACCATATATTTT,CASSQTDSTGNTIYF
TRBJ2-1,NA,TRBV27,TRBD2,TGTGCCAGCAGTTTCAGACTAGCGGGAGGTGTCTACAATGAGCAGTTCTTC,CASSFRLAGGVYNEQFF
TRBJ2-2,NA,TRBV11-3,NA,TGTGCCAGCAGCTTAGAGGTGGTAGGGGACACCGGGGAGCTGTTTTTT,CASSLEVVGDTGELFF
TRBJ2-7,once,TRBV14,NA,TGTGCCAGCAGCCAAGAGGGGCGTCCCTCCTACGAGCAGTACTTC,CASSQEGRPSYEQYF
TRBJ1-1,NA,TRBV7-8,TRBD1,TGTGCCAGCAGCTCCCGGGACAGGCATTATGCTTTCTTT,CASSSRDRHYAFF
TRBJ2-7,NA,TRBV7-2,NA,TGTGCCAGCAGCTTCGCGGGACGGCCGCTGGACGAGCAGTACTTC,CASSFAGRPLDEQYF
TRBJ2-7,once,TRBV10-3,TRBD2,TGTGCCATCAGTGAGGCTTTTGGGGGGGGTTACGAGCAGTACTTC,CAISEAFGGGYEQYF
TRBJ2-1,NA,TRBV6-6,NA,TGTGCCATCCAAGCTAGGACCTACAATGAGCAGTTCTTC,CAIQARTYNEQFF
TRBJ2-2,NA,TRBV10-3,NA,TGTGCCATCAGTGAAAACTCCCCCGGGGAGCTGTTTTTT,CAISENSPGELFF
TRBJ1-4,NA,TRBV5-4,NA,TGTGCCAGCCGAGACAGTGCAACTAATGAAAAACTGTTTTTT,CASRDSATNEKLFF
TRBJ2-1,NA,TRBV7-2,TRBD2,TGTGCCAGCAGCTTAGTGGGCGGGAGCCGAGAGCAGTTCTTC,CASSLVGGSREQFF
TRBJ2-3,NA,TRBV28,TRBD2,TGTGCCAGCAGTTCCGGACTAGCGGGGGTCACAGATACGCAGTATTTT,CASSSGLAGVTDTQYF
TRBJ1-2,many,TRBV5-4,TRBD1,TGTGCCAGCAGCCTGGACAGGATGGCATACTACACCTTC,CASSLDRMAYYTF
TRBJ2-1,once,TRBV18,NA,TGTGCCAGCTCACCACCGGGGGCCTCCTACAATGAGCAGTTCTTC,CASSPPGASYNEQFF
TRBJ2-1,NA,TRBV28,NA,TGTGCCAGCAGCATTCATGAGCAGTTCTTC,CASSIHEQFF
TRBJ2-7,NA,TRBV5-5,TRBD1,TGTGCCAGCGCACAGGGGGCAAAGGGGTACGAGCAGTACTTC,CASAQGAKGYEQYF
TRBJ2-1,NA,TRBV14,TRBD2,TGTGCCAGCAGCCTAGGGACTAGCGGGCCCAATGAGCAGTTCTTC,CASSLGTSGPNEQFF
TRBJ2-5,NA,TRBV2,NA,TGTGCCAGCAGTCTCCCGGGACAAGAGACCCAGTACTTC,CASSLPGQETQYF
TRBJ2-7,NA,TRBV5-6,TRBD2,TGTGCCAGCAGCCTGCTAGCGGGAGTCTACGAGCAGTACTTC,CASSLLAGVYEQYF